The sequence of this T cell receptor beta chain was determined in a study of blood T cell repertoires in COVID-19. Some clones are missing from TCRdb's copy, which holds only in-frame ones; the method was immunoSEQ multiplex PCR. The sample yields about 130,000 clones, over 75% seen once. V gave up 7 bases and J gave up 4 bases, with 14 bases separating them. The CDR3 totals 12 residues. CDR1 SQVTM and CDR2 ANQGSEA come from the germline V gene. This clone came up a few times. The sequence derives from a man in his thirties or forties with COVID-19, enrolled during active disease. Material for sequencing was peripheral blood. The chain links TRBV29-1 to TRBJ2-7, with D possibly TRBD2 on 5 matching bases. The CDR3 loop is CSAGGGRYEQYF. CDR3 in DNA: TGCAGCGCCGGAGGCGGACGGTACGAGCAGTACTTC.